The clone carrying this T cell receptor beta chain was detected many times. The data were taken from a study of human T cells and chemical hapten exposure. As for the study in general: Per-sample TCR yields varied mainly from small pooled library volume differences.

Time point described: patch test 2, 6 weeks after DPC sensitization. Treatment: therapeutic diphenylcyclopropenone sensitization with weekly scalp DPC. During construction of the library, unique molecular identifiers were attached to individual cDNA molecules for quantitative, reproducible TCR counting. Original data processing: The number of TCRs in each sample had a median of approximately 96,000 and spanned roughly 20,000 to 750,000. Using its own MiXCR run on the RACE reads, TCRdb lists one record per CDR3 protein. None of the V and J calls come from the authors' own analysis; TCRdb made them. Of 90,000 to 110,000 distinct CDR3 sequences listed, about a tenth were seen once; the top ten hold approximately 3%. The clonotype originates from a woman between 35 and 50 years old with alopecia areata. Some clones in this sample may be carry-over from other donors' samples. The sequenced sample was whole blood, obtained in connection with sensitization to the hapten diphenylcyclopropenone (DPC).

CDR3: CASSLRASVYEQYF. The DNA of the CDR3 is TGTGCCAGCAGCCTCAGGGCCTCTGTCTACGAGCAGTACTTC. The chain employs TRBV7-8 and TRBJ2-7, with a tentative D call TRBD1 (5 bases). The germline gives CDR1 SGHVS, CDR2 FQNEAQ. The CDR3 extends over 14 amino acids. Trimming stripped 5 bases from V and 3 bases from J, with 14 bases between.